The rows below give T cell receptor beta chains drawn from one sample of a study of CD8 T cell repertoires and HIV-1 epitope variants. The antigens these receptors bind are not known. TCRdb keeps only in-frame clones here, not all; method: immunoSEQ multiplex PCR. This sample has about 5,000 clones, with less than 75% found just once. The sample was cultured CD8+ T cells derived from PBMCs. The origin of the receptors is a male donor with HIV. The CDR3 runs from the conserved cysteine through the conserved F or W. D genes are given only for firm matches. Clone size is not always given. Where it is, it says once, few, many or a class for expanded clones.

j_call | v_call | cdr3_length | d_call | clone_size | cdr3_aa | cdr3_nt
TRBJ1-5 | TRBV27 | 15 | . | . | CASSSGFGGNQPQHF | TGTGCCAGCAGTTCGGGATTTGGTGGGAATCAGCCCCAGCATTTT
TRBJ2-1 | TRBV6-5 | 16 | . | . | CASSYSGNLAHNEQFF | TGTGCCAGCAGTTACTCCGGGAACCTGGCCCACAATGAGCAGTTCTTC
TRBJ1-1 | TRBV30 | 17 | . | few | CAWSVQDFHSLNTEAFF | TGTGCCTGGAGTGTACAAGACTTCCACTCATTGAACACTGAAGCTTTCTTT
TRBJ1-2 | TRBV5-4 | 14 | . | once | CASNTEYSNYGYTF | TGTGCCAGCAACACCGAATACTCTAACTATGGCTACACCTTC
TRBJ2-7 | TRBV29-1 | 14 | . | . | CSVLPETVLGEQYF | TGCAGCGTTCTGCCGGAGACAGTCCTGGGCGAGCAGTACTTC
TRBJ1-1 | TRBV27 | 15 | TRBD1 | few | CASSFRDRVSTEAFF | TGTGCCAGCAGTTTCAGGGACAGGGTGAGCACTGAAGCTTTCTTT
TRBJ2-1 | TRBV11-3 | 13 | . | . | CASSLDGASEQFF | TGTGCCAGCAGCTTAGACGGTGCCAGTGAGCAGTTCTTC
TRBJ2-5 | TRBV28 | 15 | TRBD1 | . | CASSTGQGYSQTQYF | TGTGCCAGCAGTACGGGACAGGGATATAGTCAGACCCAGTACTTC
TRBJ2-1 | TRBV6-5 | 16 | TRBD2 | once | CASSYSGLAGGNEQFF | TGTGCCAGCAGTTACTCGGGACTAGCGGGGGGGAATGAGCAGTTCTTC
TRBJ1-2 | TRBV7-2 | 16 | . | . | CASSQDPVELDYGYTF | TGCGCCAGCAGCCAAGATCCCGTCGAACTCGACTATGGCTACACCTTC
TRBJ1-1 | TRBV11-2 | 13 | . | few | CASSLGPAVEAFF | TGTGCCAGCAGCTTAGGGCCAGCCGTTGAAGCTTTCTTT
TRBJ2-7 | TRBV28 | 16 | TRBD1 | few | CASSQSRDRRTYEQYF | TGTGCCAGCAGCCAATCCCGGGACAGGCGTACCTACGAGCAGTACTTC
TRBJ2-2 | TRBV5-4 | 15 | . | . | CASSLTRANTGELFF | TGTGCCAGCAGTCTTACTAGGGCGAACACCGGGGAGCTGTTTTTT
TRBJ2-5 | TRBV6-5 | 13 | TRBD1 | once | CASSRGQAETQYF | TGTGCCAGCAGTAGAGGACAGGCGGAGACCCAGTACTTC
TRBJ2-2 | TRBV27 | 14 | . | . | CASRPGPNTGELFF | TGTGCCAGCAGACCGGGACCTAACACCGGGGAGCTGTTTTTT
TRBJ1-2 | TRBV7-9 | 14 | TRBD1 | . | CASSRLTGADGYTF | TGTGCCAGCAGCCGATTGACAGGGGCGGATGGCTACACCTTC
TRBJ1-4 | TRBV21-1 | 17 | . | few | CASSRETHPPTNEKLFF | TGTGCCAGCAGCAGGGAGACCCACCCCCCAACTAATGAAAAACTGTTTTTT
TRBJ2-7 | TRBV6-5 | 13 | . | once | CASSRRGRYEQYF | TGTGCCAGCAGCCGCAGGGGCCGCTACGAGCAGTACTTC
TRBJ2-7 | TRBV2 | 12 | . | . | CASMGGPYEQYF | TGTGCCAGCATGGGCGGACCCTACGAGCAGTACTTC
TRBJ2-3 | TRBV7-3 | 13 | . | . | CASSVQAPDTQYF | TGTGCCAGCAGCGTACAGGCGCCAGATACGCAGTATTTT
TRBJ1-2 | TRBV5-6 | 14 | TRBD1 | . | CASSLGTGNYGYTF | TGTGCCAGCAGCTTGGGGACAGGGAACTATGGCTACACCTTC
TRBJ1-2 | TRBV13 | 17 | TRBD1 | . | CASSSNDREKPNYGYTF | TGTGCCAGCAGCTCCAACGACAGGGAAAAACCGAACTATGGCTACACCTTC